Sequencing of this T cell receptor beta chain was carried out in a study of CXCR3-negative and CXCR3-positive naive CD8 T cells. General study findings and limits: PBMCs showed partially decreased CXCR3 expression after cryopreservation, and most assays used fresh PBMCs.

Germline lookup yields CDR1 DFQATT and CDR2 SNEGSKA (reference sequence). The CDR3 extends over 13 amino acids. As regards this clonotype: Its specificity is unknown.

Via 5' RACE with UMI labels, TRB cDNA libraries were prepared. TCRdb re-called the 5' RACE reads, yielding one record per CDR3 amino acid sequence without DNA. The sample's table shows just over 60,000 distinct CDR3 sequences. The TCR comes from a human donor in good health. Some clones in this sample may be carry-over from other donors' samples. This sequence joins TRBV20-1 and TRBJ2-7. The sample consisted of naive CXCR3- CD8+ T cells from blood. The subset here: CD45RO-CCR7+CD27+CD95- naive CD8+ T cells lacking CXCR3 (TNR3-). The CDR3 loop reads CSARGSVDYEQYF.